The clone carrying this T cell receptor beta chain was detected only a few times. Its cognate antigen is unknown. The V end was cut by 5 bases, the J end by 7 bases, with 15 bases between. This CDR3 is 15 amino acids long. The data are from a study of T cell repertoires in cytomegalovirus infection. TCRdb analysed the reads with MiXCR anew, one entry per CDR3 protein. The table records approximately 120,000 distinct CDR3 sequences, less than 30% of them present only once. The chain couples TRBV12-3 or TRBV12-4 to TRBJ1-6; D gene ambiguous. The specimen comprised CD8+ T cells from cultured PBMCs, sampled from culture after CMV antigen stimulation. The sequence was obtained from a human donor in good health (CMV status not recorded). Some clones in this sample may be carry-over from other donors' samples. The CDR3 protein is CASSQETRFNSPLHF. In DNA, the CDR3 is TGTGCCAGCAGTCAAGAGACACGATTCAATTCACCCCTCCACTTT.